The present T cell receptor (beta chain) was sequenced within a study of cytomegalovirus exposure and HLA in healthy donors. Whole-study findings and limits: By a later analysis, the bulk of CMV-associated TCR beta chains appeared HLA-restricted.

Losses at the gene ends were 6 bases for V and 5 bases for J; bases not matched to a gene: 8. CDR3 size: 14 residues. Germline V gene lookup returns CDR1 MGHDK and CDR2 SYGVNS. Primers: 60 Vbeta forward and 13 Jbeta reverse. As handled by the study authors: About 11 million of 75 million to 85 million unique TCR beta chains were shared, per a later count. Generated by immunoSEQ multiplex PCR, the TCRdb table keeps only in-frame clones and is missing some. Clone size and the V and J calls come from that table; the DNA yielded D and trimming. The repertoire holds 180,000 or so clones, with roughly 80% as singletons. Details on this clone: What it binds is not known.

Sample: PBMCs. This clonotype originated in a girl aged 5-17 years in good health and CMV-seropositive. The gene calls are TRBV25-1 and TRBJ1-1; 8 positions match TRBD1. In DNA form, the CDR3 reads TGTGCCAGCAGATCGACAGGGGAGGGAACTGAAGCTTTCTTT. It yields the protein CASRSTGEGTEAFF.